Detailed here is one TCR beta chain. This record comes from a study of T cells in localized non-small cell lung cancer. The V gene lost 0 bases and the J gene lost 0 bases, with 22 bases spanning the gap. CDR1 and CDR2 (germline): SGDLS, YYNGEE. The CDR3 consists of 20 residues. The assay was immunoSEQ multiplex PCR, and TCRdb's table has in-frame clones only and misses some. This table holds 700 to 1,000 clones, approximately 20% found once. This clonotype was obtained from a female donor of 60 years or more with stage II squamous cell lung carcinoma. The chain links TRBV9 to TRBJ2-1; tentatively, D is TRBD2 (6 bases). Sequencing was performed on lung tumor tissue, taken before any cancer treatment. CDR3 bases: TGTGCCAGCAGCGTAGGGAGGGTTGCACCCCTGAGGACCTCCTACAATGAGCAGTTCTTC. It specifies CASSVGRVAPLRTSYNEQFF. Supplemented by reference TRBV9 and TRBJ2-1, the full variable domain reads DSGVTQTPKHLITATGQRVTLRCSPRSGDLSVYWYQQSLDQGLQFLIQYYNGEERAKGNILERFSAQQFPDLHSELNLSSLELGDSALYFCASSVGRVAPLRTSYNEQFFGPGTRLTVL.